Detailed here is one T cell receptor (beta chain). As yet, its antigen is unknown. The CDR3 contains 15 residues. The V segment lost 7 bases and the J segment 7 bases; nucleotides outside the gene matches: 14. Germline CDR1 reads SNHLY; CDR2 reads FYNNEI. This sample stems from a study of siplizumab effects on memory and regulatory T cells. Study observations and caveats: On average, nearly 70% of mappable alloreactive CD4+ clones were Treg-derived under siplizumab, against 25% to 30% in controls. The study found naive T cells seemingly more diverse than memory cells and seemingly major alloresponse contributors. Fewer alloreactive sequences mapped to unstimulated CD4+ memory cells under siplizumab. No assignable naive or memory phenotype existed for roughly 80-97% of proliferating CD4+ or CD8+ clones.

Repertoires were generated with immunoSEQ multiplex PCR, while TCRdb's copy carries only in-frame clones and drops some. The sample lists about 85,000 clones, around 93% seen once, with 18% in the top ten. The sequence was collected from a human donor in good health. The V gene is TRBV2, the J gene TRBJ2-7; 9 bases agree with TRBD2. Sequenced: CD8+ T cells sorted from blood. CDR3 protein: CASTRLADTSGEQYF. The CDR3 region has the DNA TGTGCCAGCACACGACTAGCGGACACATCTGGGGAGCAGTACTTC. Drawing the rest from reference TRBV2 and TRBJ2-7, the complete variable domain is EPEVTQTPSHQVTQMGQEVILRCVPISNHLYFYWYRQILGQKVEFLVSFYNNEISEKSEIFDDQFSVERPDGSNFTLKIRSTKLEDSAMYFCASTRLADTSGEQYFGPGTRLTVT.